Below, 24 T cell receptor beta chains from the same sample are listed, as sequenced in a study of blood T cell repertoires in COVID-19. Profiled with immunoSEQ multiplex PCR; TCRdb holds only in-frame clones, not every one. The table has about 140,000 clones, approximately 80% seen once. Material: peripheral blood. These receptors were collected from a man aged 45 to 65 with acute or convalescent COVID-19.

The rearrangement joins TRBV11-3 to TRBJ2-5; D perhaps matches TRBD2 (6 bases). Trimming shortened V by 1 base and J by 2 bases, and 8 bases separated the two germline ends. The germline V gene has CDR1 SGHNT and CDR2 YENEEA. The length of the CDR3 is 14 residues. The CDR3, as DNA: TGTGCCAGCAGCTTAGGGACTAATCAAGAGACCCAGTACTTC. As protein: CASSLGTNQETQYF.

The chain links TRBV4-1 to TRBJ1-4; 8 nucleotides agree with TRBD1. CDR1 is MGHRA and CDR2 is YSYEKL in the germline V gene. This CDR3 comprises 18 residues. V was pared by 0 bases and J by 8 bases, with 14 bases of the junction left unmatched. The CDR3, as DNA: TGCGCCAGCAGCCAAGATAGGGAACAGGGGGATTATAGGGAAAAACTGTTTTTT. Translating gives CASSQDREQGDYREKLFF.

This clone was detected only once. The CDR3: CAGLAGGLITTDTQYF. The CDR3 nucleotides read TGCGCCGGCTTAGCGGGGGGACTCATTACCACAGATACGCAGTATTTT. The gene calls are TRBV10-1 and TRBJ2-3, with TRBD2 identical over 10 bases. Unmatched junction bases numbered 13, after V lost 11 bases and J lost 2 bases. This CDR3 has 16 residues. The V gene's germline CDR1 is WNHNN and CDR2 SYGVQD (reference sequence).

This chain uses TRBV15 with TRBJ1-1, with 10 positions matching TRBD1. The CDR3 consists of 14 residues. Germline V gene lookup returns CDR1 LNHNV and CDR2 YYDKDF (reference sequence). V was clipped by 6 bases and J by 6 bases; unmatched bases: 7. The CDR3 sequence: CATRRTGGKAEAFF. The CDR3 nucleotides are TGTGCCACCAGGCGGACAGGGGGAAAGGCTGAAGCTTTCTTT.

The chain recombines TRBV29-1 with TRBJ2-1, with 7 bases identical to TRBD1. In germline, CDR1 is SQVTM, CDR2 ANQGSEA. The CDR3 covers 12 residues. V lost 3 bases, J lost 8 bases, and 4 bases stayed unmatched. CDR3 amino acids: CSVEYRGDEQFF. CDR3 nucleotides: TGCAGCGTTGAGTACAGGGGTGATGAGCAGTTCTTC.

The V and J genes are TRBV18 and TRBJ1-6; 7 positions match TRBD1. The CDR3 covers 13 residues. Unmatched junction bases numbered 2, after V lost 5 bases and J lost 7 bases. Germline CDR1 and CDR2: KGHSH and LQKENI. DNA for the CDR3: TGTGCCAGCTCATGGGACAGAAATTCACCCCTCCACTTT. It codes for CASSWDRNSPLHF.

There are a few counts of this clone. J is TRBJ1-2 and V is TRBV7-8, with D uncertain. The germline V and J ends were trimmed by 1 base and 7 bases, with 13 bases remaining between them. Germline V gene lookup returns CDR1 SGHVS and CDR2 FQNEAQ. The CDR3 totals 14 residues. CDR3 loop: CASSLGWGAIGYTF. The CDR3 DNA reads TGTGCCAGCAGCTTAGGGTGGGGAGCTATTGGCTACACCTTC.

The V and J genes are TRBV9 and TRBJ1-1; 12 nucleotides agree with TRBD1. The ends lost 4 bases at V and 5 bases at J; junction bases unmatched: 9. Germline lookup yields CDR1 SGDLS and CDR2 YYNGEE. The length of the CDR3 is 16 residues. The CDR3 DNA is TGTGCCAGCAGCCCCCGCGGGACAGGGGGCGATACTGAAGCTTTCTTT. Translation gives CASSPRGTGGDTEAFF.

The rearrangement uses TRBV15 and TRBJ2-2; maybe TRBD2 (5 bases). The V end was cut by 0 bases, the J end by 2 bases, with 13 bases between. Germline assignment: CDR1 LNHNV and CDR2 YYDKDF (reference sequence). This CDR3 has 17 amino acids. CDR3 nucleotides: TGTGCCACCAGCAGAGACCTCCTGGAGGAAAACACCGGGGAGCTGTTTTTT. This sequence encodes CATSRDLLEENTGELFF. Using reference TRBV15 and TRBJ2-2 for the parts outside the CDR3, the full variable domain is DAMVIQNPRYQVTQFGKPVTLSCSQTLNHNVMYWYQQKSSQAPKLLFHYYDKDFNNEADTPDNFQSRRPNTSFCFLDIRSPGLGDTAMYLCATSRDLLEENTGELFFGEGSRLTVL.

In nucleotides, the CDR3 is TGTGCCAGCAGCTTGAGGCAGGGTGTGGACACCGGGGAGCTGTTTTTT. Protein: CASSLRQGVDTGELFF. The chain couples TRBV5-6 to TRBJ2-2; possibly TRBD1 for D (5 bases). Germline V gene lookup returns CDR1 SGHDT and CDR2 YYEEEE. The CDR3 runs to 16 residues. With 1 base removed from V and 3 bases from J, the gap between germline ends came to 13 bases. Full variable domain (missing parts from reference TRBV5-6 and TRBJ2-2): DAGVTQSPTHLIKTRGQQVTLRCSPKSGHDTVSWYQQALGQGPQFIFQYYEEEERQRGNFPDRFSGHQFPNYSSELNVNALLLGDSALYLCASSLRQGVDTGELFFGEGSRLTVL.

This chain connects TRBV7-2 to TRBJ2-7; 8 nucleotides agree with TRBD2. This CDR3 region has 15 residues. From germline, CDR1 is SGHTA and CDR2 FQGNSA. Trimming cost V 4 bases and J 2 bases; bases outside gene matches: 7. CDR3 in amino acids: CASSSSLGGAYEQYF. As DNA, the CDR3 is TGTGCCAGCAGCTCCTCACTCGGGGGGGCCTACGAGCAGTACTTC.

CDR3 sequence reads: CASSTRWDSEKLFF. CDR3 nucleotides: TGTGCCAGTAGTACAAGATGGGACAGCGAAAAACTGTTTTTT. The chain joins TRBV19 to TRBJ1-4; 7 nucleotides match TRBD1. CDR1 is LNHDA, CDR2 SQIVND, per germline (reference sequence). This CDR3 region has 14 residues. V lost 4 bases, J lost 8 bases, and 7 bases stayed unmatched.

This chain links TRBV24-1 with TRBJ1-2, with 10 positions matching TRBD1. V was clipped by 5 bases and J by 4 bases; unmatched bases: 6. The CDR3 spans 15 residues. Germline CDR1 KGHDR, CDR2 SFDVKD. The CDR3 protein is CATSAPGQGLYGYTF. As DNA, the CDR3 is TGTGCCACCAGTGCCCCGGGACAGGGGCTCTATGGCTACACCTTC.

V gene TRBV6-5 combines with J gene TRBJ1-2, with TRBD1 matching over 7 bases. The junction had 6 bases not matched to a gene; V was cut back by 6 bases and J by 2 bases. Germline lookup yields CDR1 MNHEY and CDR2 SVGAGI. The CDR3 sequence is 14 residues long. The CDR3 nucleotides read TGTGCCAGCAGATTCCAGACAGGGAACTATGGCTACACCTTC. Amino acids: CASRFQTGNYGYTF.

The CDR3 DNA reads TGTGCCAGCGGGTCCCCAGTGGAGGGGAAATCAAATAACTATGGCTACACCTTC. It specifies CASGSPVEGKSNNYGYTF. This rearrangement joins TRBV25-1 to TRBJ1-2; D is possibly TRBD1 (5 bases). The CDR3 loop spans 18 amino acids. The germline V gene encodes CDR1 MGHDK and CDR2 SYGVNS. The V gene lost 8 bases and the J gene lost 1 base, with 26 bases spanning the gap.

The chain has TRBV9 and TRBJ2-3; tentatively, D is TRBD1 (5 bases). Germline assignment: CDR1 SGDLS and CDR2 YYNGEE. Between the trimmed V and J ends, which lost 0 bases and 1 base, there was a span of 9 bases. This CDR3 spans 15 amino acids. This chain's CDR3 is CASSVAGLGTDTQYF. The DNA of the CDR3 is TGTGCCAGCAGCGTAGCAGGGTTAGGCACAGATACGCAGTATTTT.

The chain links TRBV6-5 to TRBJ2-2; perhaps TRBD1 as D (7 bases). The V end lost 3 bases, the J end lost 5 bases, and 16 bases lay between the germline ends. The CDR3 is made up of 16 amino acids. Germline CDR1 and CDR2: MNHEY and SVGAGI. CDR3 in amino acids: CASSYRGLQGTGELFF. Here the CDR3 DNA reads TGTGCCAGCAGTTATCGGGGGCTACAGGGGACCGGGGAGCTGTTTTTT.

This chain links TRBV3-1 (or the pseudogene TRBV3-2) with TRBJ1-5; tentatively, D is TRBD1 (5 bases). CDR1 is LGHDT, CDR2 YNNKEL, per germline (reference sequence). The CDR3 is 13 amino acids. Trimming removed 4 bases at V and 7 bases at J, with 11 bases between. CDR3 sequence reads: CASSLGTGQPQHF. CDR3 coding DNA: TGTGCCAGCAGCCTTGGGACTGGGCAGCCCCAGCATTTT.

The genes are TRBV11-1 and TRBJ2-7, with 10 nucleotides matching TRBD2. Germline V lookup: CDR1 SGHAT, CDR2 FQDESV (reference sequence). Trimming cost V 5 bases and J 3 bases; bases outside gene matches: 4. This CDR3 comprises 14 residues. DNA for the CDR3: TGTGCCAGCAGCAGTAGCGGGGGGCGCTACGAGCAGTACTTC. It yields the protein CASSSSGGRYEQYF.

The chain has TRBV4-1 and TRBJ1-2, with 7 bases lining up with TRBD1. This CDR3 comprises 13 residues. Germline lookup yields CDR1 MGHRA and CDR2 YSYEKL. Unmatched junction bases numbered 3, after V lost 2 bases and J lost 6 bases. The DNA of the CDR3 is TGCGCCAGCAGCCAATCGACAGGGAATGGCTACACCTTC. Protein sequence: CASSQSTGNGYTF.

V and J are TRBV28 and TRBJ2-3; a weak D match, TRBD1 (6 bases). The germline gives CDR1 MDHEN, CDR2 SYDVKM. CDR3 size: 12 residues. Trimming pared 8 bases from V and 4 bases from J, leaving 10 bases between. The CDR3 DNA reads as TGTGCCAGCGGTACAGGGCCAGATACGCAGTATTTT. It codes for CASGTGPDTQYF.

The chain couples TRBV12-3 or TRBV12-4 to TRBJ2-7; possibly TRBD1 for D (6 bases). The CDR3 runs to 12 residues. V was trimmed by 3 bases and J by 5 bases, leaving 8 bases between them. CDR3: CASSFQGNEQYV. The CDR3 DNA reads as TGTGCCAGCAGTTTTCAGGGGAACGAGCAGTACGTC.

The chain has TRBV2 and TRBJ1-2; 9 bases fit TRBD1. V lost 7 bases to trimming and J lost 4 bases; unmatched junction nucleotides: 7. The CDR3 has 14 amino acids. The germline V gene has CDR1 SNHLY and CDR2 FYNNEI. CDR3 in DNA: TGTGCCAGCACTCCCGGGACAGGGAGCTATGGCTACACCTTC. This translates into CASTPGTGSYGYTF.

The rearrangement joins TRBV2 to TRBJ2-2; unclear D gene. This CDR3 has 13 residues. V was trimmed by 2 bases and J by 5 bases, leaving 6 bases between them. Germline CDR1 SNHLY, CDR2 FYNNEI. In DNA form, the CDR3 reads TGTGCCAGCAGTGAAAGAGAAACCGGGGAGCTGTTTTTT. Protein: CASSERETGELFF.